This T cell receptor beta chain comes out of a study of T-cell memory formation after mild COVID-19. Findings and caveats of the study: Contracting clones from day 15 to 85 had balanced CD4/CD8; later expanders favoured CD4+. For second-wave clones that peaked at day 37, SARS-CoV-2 specificity went unverified. Some clones that responded were present in memory (sampled pre-infection), which suggests cross-reactive memory joined.

From the 5' RACE reads, TCRdb called clonotypes with MiXCR, one entry per CDR3 protein. The top ten hold 20% to 25% of the sample, which has fewer than 350,000 distinct CDR3 sequences, more than 15% seen once. For this clonotype: What it recognizes is unknown.

This TCR came from a man between 18 and 29 years old who had mild COVID-19 (a few samples of this study predate the infection). Cell type and time point are not known. Input material: PBMCs or a T cell subset sorted from them (not recorded which).

The CDR3 DNA follows: TGCGCCAGCAGCCATACGGACCTCACAGATACGCAGTATTTT. It encodes CASSHTDLTDTQYF. The chain combines TRBV4-3 with TRBJ2-3; D not certain. Germline V gene sequence: CDR1 LGHNA, CDR2 YSLEER. The CDR3 loop spans 14 amino acids. Trimming stripped 3 bases from V and 2 bases from J, with 9 bases between.